This T cell receptor (beta chain) is drawn from a study of T-cell memory formation after mild COVID-19. Germline CDR1 and CDR2: DFQATT and SNEGSKA (reference sequence). Trimming cost V 0 bases and J 2 bases; bases outside gene matches: 6. The CDR3 is 15 amino acids. Ten or more counts support this clonotype. MiXCR was run by TCRdb on the 5' RACE reads, yielding one entry per CDR3 protein. This sample has around 300,000 distinct CDR3 sequences, with 7% to 10% found just once. The specimen sequenced was PBMCs or a T cell subset sorted from them (not recorded which). This sequence joins TRBV20-1 and TRBJ1-2; 7 positions agree with TRBD1. This receptor was identified in a man aged 18 to 30 who had mild COVID-19 (a few samples of this study predate the infection). Cell type and time point are not known. In DNA form, the CDR3 reads TGCAGTGCTAGAGATGTCGAGACAGGGAACTATGGCTACACCTTC. As protein: CSARDVETGNYGYTF.